The 7 T cell receptor beta chains reported below all come from one sample, sequenced in a study of control samples from healthy donors and cancer patients. The method was immunoSEQ multiplex PCR; TCRdb's version includes in-frame clones alone and lacks a portion of them. The sample consists of approximately 150,000 clones, 94% of them appearing once. Material: blood. These receptors were obtained from a woman aged 18-29 years in good health.

As for this clone: One end of the junction is discordant with germline, which a read error may explain. The V and J genes are TRBV29-1 and TRBJ1-1, with D maybe TRBD1 (5 bases). The CDR3 contains 13 residues. The germline gives CDR1 SQVTM, CDR2 ANQGSEA. The DNA for the CDR3 is TGCAGCGTTGAAGAGTCTAGGGGTCCTGAGGCTTTCTTT. It translates to CSVEESRGPEAFF. The full variable domain, rest sourced from reference TRBV29-1 and TRBJ1-1, is SAVISQKPSRDICQRGTSLTIQCQVDSQVTMMFWYRQQPGQSLTLIATANQGSEATYESGFVIDKFPISRPNLTFSTLTVSNMSPEDSSIYLCSVEESRGPEAFFGQGTRLTVV.

V and J are TRBV6-5 and TRBJ1-4; 7 bases line up with TRBD1. The CDR3 is 16 residues long. Germline V lookup: CDR1 MNHEY, CDR2 SVGAGI. Trimming cost V 2 bases and J 7 bases; bases outside gene matches: 10. The CDR3 coding sequence is TGTGCCAGCAGTTACCTGTTAGGGACAGCGAGTGAAAAACTGTTTTTT. This codes for CASSYLLGTASEKLFF.

The rearrangement joins TRBV10-3 to TRBJ1-5, with D tentatively TRBD1 (6 bases). V lost 4 bases to trimming and J lost 0 bases, with 13 bases between them. Germline CDR1 reads ENHRY; CDR2 reads SYGVKD. The length of the CDR3 is 16 residues. CDR3 residues: CAISADRSNSNQPQHF. The CDR3 DNA follows: TGTGCCATCAGTGCTGACAGGTCCAATAGCAATCAGCCCCAGCATTTT.

V usage is TRBV6-6 and J usage is TRBJ2-7, with 7 bases that match TRBD1. The ends lost 0 bases at V and 4 bases at J; junction bases unmatched: 9. Germline loops: CDR1 MNHNY, CDR2 SVGAGI (reference sequence). CDR3 length: 16 amino acids. The CDR3 spells CASSYSNFQGEYEQYF. The CDR3 DNA reads TGTGCCAGCAGTTACTCGAATTTTCAGGGGGAGTACGAGCAGTACTTC.

The chain links TRBV7-9 to TRBJ2-7, with D maybe TRBD2 (6 bases). The CDR3 runs 14 residues. With 5 bases removed from V and 1 base from J, the gap between germline ends came to 12 bases. Germline V gives CDR1 SEHNR, CDR2 FQNEAQ (reference sequence). The CDR3 sequence: CASSPWGDSYEQYF. The CDR3 DNA follows: TGTGCCAGCAGCCCTTGGGGGGATTCCTACGAGCAGTACTTC.

The genes are TRBV5-1 and TRBJ2-3, with 9 bases lining up with TRBD2. Germline trimming cut 4 bases from V and 2 bases from J; bases unmatched to any gene: 8. Germline V gene data show CDR1 as SGHRS and CDR2 as YFSETQ. This CDR3 has 16 amino acids. For the CDR3, the DNA is TGCGCCAGCAGCACCCGGACTAGCGACAACACAGATACGCAGTATTTT. Protein product: CASSTRTSDNTDTQYF.

V usage is TRBV19 and J usage is TRBJ1-1; D might be TRBD1 (5 bases). Germline loops: CDR1 LNHDA, CDR2 SQIVND (reference sequence). Deletions cut 2 bases from V and 2 bases from J, with 15 bases between. CDR3 length: 16 residues. The CDR3 DNA sequence: TGTGCCAGTAGTATAATTAGGGCAGGGCGTAACACTGAAGCTTTCTTT. Protein: CASSIIRAGRNTEAFF.